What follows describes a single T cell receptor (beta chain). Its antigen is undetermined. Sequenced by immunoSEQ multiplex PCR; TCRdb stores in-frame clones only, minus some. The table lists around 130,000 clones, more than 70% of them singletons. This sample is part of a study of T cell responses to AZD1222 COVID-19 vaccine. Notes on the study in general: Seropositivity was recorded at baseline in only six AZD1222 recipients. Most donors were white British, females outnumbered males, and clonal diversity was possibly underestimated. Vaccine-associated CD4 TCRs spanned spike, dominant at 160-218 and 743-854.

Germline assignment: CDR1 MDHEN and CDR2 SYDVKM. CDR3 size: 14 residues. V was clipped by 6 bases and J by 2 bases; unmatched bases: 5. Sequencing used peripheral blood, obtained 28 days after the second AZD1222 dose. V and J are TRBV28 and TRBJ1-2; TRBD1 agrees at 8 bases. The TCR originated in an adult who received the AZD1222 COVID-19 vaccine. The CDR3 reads CASRSDRANYGYTF. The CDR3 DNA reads TGTGCCAGCAGGTCGGACAGGGCGAACTATGGCTACACCTTC.